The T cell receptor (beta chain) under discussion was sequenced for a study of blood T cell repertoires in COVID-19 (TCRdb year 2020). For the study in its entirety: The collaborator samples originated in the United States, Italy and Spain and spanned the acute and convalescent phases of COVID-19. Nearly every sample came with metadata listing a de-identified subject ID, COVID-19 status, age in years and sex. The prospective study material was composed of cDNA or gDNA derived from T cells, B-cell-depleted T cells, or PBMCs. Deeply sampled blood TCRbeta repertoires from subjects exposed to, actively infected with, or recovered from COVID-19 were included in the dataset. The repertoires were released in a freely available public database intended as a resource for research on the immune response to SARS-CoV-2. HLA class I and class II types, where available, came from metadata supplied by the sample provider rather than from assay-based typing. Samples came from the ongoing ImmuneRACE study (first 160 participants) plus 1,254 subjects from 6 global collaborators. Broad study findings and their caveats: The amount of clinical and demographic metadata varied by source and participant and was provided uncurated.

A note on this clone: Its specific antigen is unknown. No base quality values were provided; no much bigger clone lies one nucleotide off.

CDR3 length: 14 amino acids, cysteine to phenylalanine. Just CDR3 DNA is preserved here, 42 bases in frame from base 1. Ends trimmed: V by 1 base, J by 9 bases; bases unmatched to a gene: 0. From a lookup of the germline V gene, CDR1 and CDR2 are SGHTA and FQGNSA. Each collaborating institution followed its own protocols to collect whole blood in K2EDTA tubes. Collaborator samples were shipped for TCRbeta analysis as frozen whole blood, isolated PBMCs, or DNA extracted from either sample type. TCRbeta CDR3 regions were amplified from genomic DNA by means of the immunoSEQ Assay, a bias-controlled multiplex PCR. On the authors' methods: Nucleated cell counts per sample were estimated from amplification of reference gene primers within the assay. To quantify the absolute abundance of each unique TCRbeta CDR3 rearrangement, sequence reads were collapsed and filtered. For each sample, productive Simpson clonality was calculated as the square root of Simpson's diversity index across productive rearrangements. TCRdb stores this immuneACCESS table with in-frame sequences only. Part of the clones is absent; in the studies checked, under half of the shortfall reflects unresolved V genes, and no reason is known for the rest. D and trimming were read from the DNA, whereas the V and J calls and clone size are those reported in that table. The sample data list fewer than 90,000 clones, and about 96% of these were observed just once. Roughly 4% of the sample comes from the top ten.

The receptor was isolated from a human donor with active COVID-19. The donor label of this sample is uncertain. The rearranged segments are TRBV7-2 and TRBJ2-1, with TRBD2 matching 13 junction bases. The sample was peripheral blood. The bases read TGTGCCAGCAGCTTAGGACTAGCGGGAGGTGAGCAGTTCTTC. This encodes CASSLGLAGGEQFF.